The next 29 T cell receptor beta chains were all read from a single sample in a study of T-cell memory formation after mild COVID-19. TCRdb passed the 5' RACE reads through MiXCR, listing each CDR3 protein once. The sample lists 350,000 or so distinct CDR3 sequences; around 20% were seen once. The specimen sequenced was PBMCs or a T cell subset sorted from them (not recorded which). Source of these receptors: an adult woman who had mild COVID-19 (a few samples of this study predate the infection). Cell type and time point are not known.

This clonotype has more than one count but fewer than ten. This chain connects TRBV2 to TRBJ2-3; D tentatively fits TRBD1 or TRBD2 (5 bases each). The length of the CDR3 is 13 residues. V lost 7 bases to trimming and J lost 3 bases, with 11 bases between them. Germline loops: CDR1 SNHLY, CDR2 FYNNEI. CDR3 sequence (DNA): TGTGCCAGCAAATACGGGGCGACAGATACGCAGTATTTT. Protein: CASKYGATDTQYF.

The chain uses TRBV5-1 and TRBJ2-5; 14 bases align to TRBD2. This CDR3 region has 16 residues. After removal of 4 bases from V and 5 bases from J, the junction contained 7 bases not matched to a gene. The germline gives CDR1 SGHRS, CDR2 YFSETQ. CDR3 DNA sequence: TGCGCCAGCAGCCAGACTAGCGGGGGGGCGTGGGAGACCCAGTACTTC. Protein product: CASSQTSGGAWETQYF.

This clonotype has a handful of counts. This chain links TRBV12-3 or TRBV12-4 with TRBJ1-2, with D possibly TRBD1 on 6 matching bases. The V end lost 0 bases, the J end lost 8 bases, and 13 bases lay between the germline ends. This CDR3 spans 14 amino acids. Here the CDR3 reads CASSLAPGVQGYTF. In DNA form, the CDR3 reads TGTGCCAGCAGTTTAGCCCCAGGGGTGCAGGGCTACACCTTC.

There are a few counts of this clonotype. This rearrangement joins TRBV27 to TRBJ2-5, with a tentative D call TRBD2 (6 bases). Per the germline V gene, CDR1 is MNHEY and CDR2 is SMNVEV (reference sequence). V was shortened by 5 bases and J by 5 bases, with 12 bases between the two germline ends. The CDR3 spans 13 residues. The CDR3 DNA follows: TGTGCCAGCAGTGGGGACGGAGGGGAGACCCAGTACTTC. Amino acids: CASSGDGGETQYF.

CDR3 loop: CATSRGGGVTDTQYF. The CDR3 nucleotides read TGTGCCACCAGCAGAGGTGGGGGCGTCACAGATACGCAGTATTTT. The rearrangement uses TRBV15 and TRBJ2-3, with a weak D call TRBD1 (6 bases). Germline CDR1 LNHNV, CDR2 YYDKDF (reference sequence). The CDR3 extends over 15 amino acids. V shed 1 base and J shed 2 bases, with 10 bases lying between them.

The chain links TRBV19 to TRBJ1-2, with TRBD1 matching over 9 bases. Germline CDR1 LNHDA, CDR2 SQIVND (reference sequence). The V segment lost 6 bases and the J segment 8 bases; nucleotides outside the gene matches: 19. The CDR3 is 17 residues long. The CDR3 bases are TGTGCCAGTAGGAGGGACAGGGCGTCGTGGGAGGGCTCCGGCTACACCTTC. Translation: CASRRDRASWEGSGYTF.

The chain is built from TRBV29-1 and TRBJ2-1, with TRBD2 matching over 10 bases. The CDR3 contains 15 residues. J was trimmed by 8 bases and V by 3 bases; bases with no gene match: 10. Germline CDR1 is SQVTM and CDR2 is ANQGSEA. The CDR3 reads CSVDRMASGRHEQFF. CDR3 sequence (DNA): TGCAGCGTTGATCGGATGGCTAGCGGGAGACATGAGCAGTTCTTC.

The rearrangement uses TRBV7-9 and TRBJ2-2; D is ambiguous. Germline-derived CDR1 and CDR2 are SEHNR and FQNEAQ (reference sequence). The CDR3 contains 15 residues. V was shortened by 7 bases and J by 1 base, with 13 bases between the two germline ends. The CDR3, as DNA: TGTGCCAGCACCCTTGAGACGGTGAACACCGGGGAGCTGTTTTTT. Translated, it gives CASTLETVNTGELFF.

The table lists this clonotype with a few counts. CDR3 nucleotides: TGCAGCGACTCCTACGAGCAGTACTTC. Encoded protein: CSDSYEQYF. The chain combines TRBV20-1 with TRBJ2-7; D ambiguous. The CDR3 is made up of 9 amino acids. Germline V CDR1 and CDR2: DFQATT, SNEGSKA (reference sequence).

V and J are TRBV12-3 or TRBV12-4 and TRBJ2-4, with TRBD1 matching over 8 bases. This CDR3 contains 16 residues. Trimming removed 4 bases from V and 1 base from J; junction bases left unmatched: 6. For the CDR3, the DNA is TGTGCCAGCAGTTCCCAGGGGGCGGGGGCCAAAAACATTCAGTACTTC. This encodes CASSSQGAGAKNIQYF.

This clonotype has more than one count but fewer than ten. The V gene is TRBV29-1, the J gene TRBJ2-1; D gene uncertain. Trimming removed 1 base from V and 4 bases from J, with 11 bases in between. The germline CDR1 and CDR2 sequences are SQVTM and ANQGSEA. The length of the CDR3 is 14 residues. The CDR3 DNA follows: TGCAGCGTTGAAGTCCAACCCTCATACAATGAGCAGTTCTTC. Protein: CSVEVQPSYNEQFF.

The DNA of the CDR3 is TGCGCCAGCAGGACATCCTACAATGAGCAGTTCTTC. Its protein is CASRTSYNEQFF. This chain connects TRBV5-1 to TRBJ2-1; D is ambiguous. The germline V and J ends were trimmed by 5 bases and 1 base, with 4 bases remaining between them. The CDR3 loop spans 12 amino acids. The V gene's germline CDR1 is SGHRS and CDR2 YFSETQ.

This clonotype was seen repeatedly, ten times or more. The chain employs TRBV4-1 and TRBJ2-1; possibly TRBD1 for D (6 bases). This CDR3 contains 17 residues. Germline V gene lookup returns CDR1 MGHRA and CDR2 YSYEKL. V was shortened by 0 bases and J by 8 bases, with 20 bases between the two germline ends. The CDR3 coding sequence is TGCGCCAGCAGCCAAGATTGGACTCCGACAGGAGAGCATGAGCAGTTCTTC. Amino acids: CASSQDWTPTGEHEQFF.

The chain links TRBV16 to TRBJ1-1; D perhaps matches TRBD1 (6 bases). V lost 4 bases to trimming and J lost 0 bases, with 12 bases between them. The CDR3 covers 15 residues. Looked up from germline, CDR1 is KGHSY and CDR2 is FQNENV. CDR3 amino acids: CASSPDDRLNTEAFF. CDR3 coding DNA: TGTGCCAGCAGCCCGGATGACAGGCTGAACACTGAAGCTTTCTTT.

Ten or more counts support this clonotype. The chain joins TRBV20-1 to TRBJ2-7; perhaps TRBD2 as D (6 bases). The germline CDR1 and CDR2 sequences are DFQATT and SNEGSKA (reference sequence). The CDR3 loop spans 11 amino acids. V lost 6 bases, J lost 9 bases, and 15 bases lay in between. For the CDR3, the DNA is TGCAGTGCCGCAATTAGCGGAGGGCAGTACTTC. Its translation is CSAAISGGQYF.

The gene calls are TRBV24-1 and TRBJ2-5, with 7 bases matching TRBD2. The V and J ends lost 6 bases and 1 base, in that order; junction bases with no gene match: 7. Germline lookup yields CDR1 KGHDR and CDR2 SFDVKD. CDR3 length: 15 amino acids. CDR3 protein: CATSPGEGPQETQYF. For the CDR3, the DNA is TGTGCCACCAGTCCGGGGGAGGGCCCCCAAGAGACCCAGTACTTC.

This clonotype was detected only a few times. The chain carries TRBV18 and TRBJ1-6; tentative D call: TRBD1 (5 bases). Trimming removed 2 bases from V and 9 bases from J, with 14 bases in between. Germline CDR1 KGHSH, CDR2 LQKENI. This CDR3 comprises 15 residues. This CDR3 reads CASSPTRGGGSPLHF. The CDR3 nucleotides read TGTGCCAGCTCACCAACGCGGGGCGGAGGTTCACCCCTCCACTTT.

This clonotype came up a few times. This chain links TRBV5-1 with TRBJ2-1; D remains ambiguous. Trimming removed 2 bases from V and 2 bases from J, with 11 bases in between. This CDR3 has 15 amino acids. Germline CDR1 reads SGHRS; CDR2 reads YFSETQ. The CDR3 loop reads CASSFRLDAYNEQFF. In DNA form, the CDR3 reads TGCGCCAGCAGCTTTCGATTGGATGCCTACAATGAGCAGTTCTTC.

The V gene is TRBV2, the J gene TRBJ1-5; 7 bases map to TRBD1. V shed 6 bases and J 9 bases; nucleotides not matched to a gene: 11. The CDR3 spans 14 residues. Germline values: CDR1 SNHLY, CDR2 FYNNEI. The CDR3 loop is CASRQTTGARPQHF. DNA for the CDR3: TGTGCCAGCAGGCAGACAACAGGGGCGCGGCCCCAGCATTTT.

The chain employs TRBV6-6 and TRBJ1-3, with TRBD1 matching over 8 bases. Germline V lookup: CDR1 MNHNY, CDR2 SVGAGI (reference sequence). V shed 6 bases and J 8 bases; nucleotides not matched to a gene: 9. CDR3 size: 14 residues. DNA for the CDR3: TGTGCCAGCAGATCCCAGGGGGCCGGAGACACCATATATTTT. Translated: CASRSQGAGDTIYF.

This rearrangement joins TRBV2 to TRBJ2-2; 10 bases fit TRBD1. CDR1 and CDR2 from the germline V gene are SNHLY and FYNNEI. The CDR3 sequence is 18 residues long. V dropped 4 bases and J dropped 3; count of bases not matched to a gene: 11. DNA for the CDR3: TGTGCCAGCAGTGGACAGGGGGCTAGGTCCTTCTACACCGGGGAGCTGTTTTTT. Translating gives CASSGQGARSFYTGELFF. Variable domain in full (rest from reference TRBV2 and TRBJ2-2): EPEVTQTPSHQVTQMGQEVILRCVPISNHLYFYWYRQILGQKVEFLVSFYNNEISEKSEIFDDQFSVERPDGSNFTLKIRSTKLEDSAMYFCASSGQGARSFYTGELFFGEGSRLTVL.

This chain uses TRBV6-8 with TRBJ2-1; D ambiguous. Germline lookup yields CDR1 MNHGY and CDR2 SAAAGT. Trimming removed 0 bases at V and 10 bases at J, with 4 bases between. The CDR3 has 11 residues. CDR3 bases: TGTGCCAGCAGTTACTCTGCCGAGCAGTTCTTC. Amino acids: CASSYSAEQFF.

This chain links TRBV6-5 with TRBJ2-3; 11 bases agree with TRBD2. This CDR3 spans 15 amino acids. Germline values: CDR1 MNHEY, CDR2 SVGAGI. The junction had 5 bases not matched to a gene; V was cut back by 5 bases and J by 4 bases. CDR3 coding DNA: TGTGCCAGCAGTCTACTAGCGGGAGAGGCAGATACGCAGTATTTT. It translates to CASSLLAGEADTQYF.

There are a few counts of this clonotype. The chain has TRBV27 and TRBJ2-7; D gene uncertain. The V end was cut by 0 bases, the J end by 3 bases, with 12 bases between. The CDR3 contains 15 residues. CDR1 is MNHEY and CDR2 is SMNVEV in the germline V gene (reference sequence). The CDR3 reads CASSLSPGLDYEQYF. CDR3 bases: TGTGCCAGCAGTTTATCCCCGGGTCTCGACTACGAGCAGTACTTC.

This clonotype was detected a few times. The V and J genes are TRBV3-1 and TRBJ2-1; perhaps TRBD1 as D (5 bases). The germline gives CDR1 LGHDT, CDR2 YNNKEL (reference sequence). Trimming removed 4 bases from V and 12 bases from J, with 19 bases in between. CDR3 length: 14 amino acids. The CDR3 is CASSPTTGFGRQFF. In DNA form, the CDR3 reads TGTGCCAGCAGCCCTACTACAGGATTTGGGCGGCAGTTCTTC.

The sample holds a few counts of this clonotype. This sequence joins TRBV30 and TRBJ1-1; the D is unclear. There are 12 residues in the CDR3. Trimming took 0 bases from V and 7 from J, leaving 9 bases between them. Germline V CDR1 and CDR2: GTSNPN, SVGIG (reference sequence). The CDR3 spells CAWSVGNGEAFF. For the CDR3, the DNA is TGTGCCTGGAGTGTCGGGAACGGTGAAGCTTTCTTT.

This clonotype was detected only a few times. The chain uses TRBV19 and TRBJ2-3, with D perhaps being TRBD1 or TRBD2 (7 bases each). V was trimmed by 7 bases and J by 2 bases, leaving 13 bases between them. Looked up from germline, CDR1 is LNHDA and CDR2 is SQIVND (reference sequence). CDR3 length equals 14 residues. The CDR3 reads CASKAGGDTDTQYF. The CDR3 DNA reads as TGTGCCAGTAAAGCAGGGGGGGACACAGATACGCAGTATTTT.

The CDR3 DNA reads as TGCGCCAGCAGCCGCGACTTACAGGGACGTAATTCACCCCTCCACTTT. Encoded protein: CASSRDLQGRNSPLHF. J is TRBJ1-6 and V is TRBV4-1; possibly TRBD1 for D (6 bases). Trimming took 4 bases from V and 6 from J, leaving 16 bases between them. The germline gives CDR1 MGHRA, CDR2 YSYEKL. The CDR3 sequence is 16 residues long.

This clonotype was seen a few times. The V and J genes are TRBV7-9 and TRBJ2-3; no definite D call. This CDR3 is 15 amino acids long. Trimming shortened V by 4 bases and J by 2 bases, and 13 bases separated the two germline ends. Looked up from germline, CDR1 is SEHNR and CDR2 is FQNEAQ (reference sequence). In DNA, the CDR3 is TGTGCCAGCAGCTCCCGGGTCCGGATCACAGATACGCAGTATTTT. Translated: CASSSRVRITDTQYF.